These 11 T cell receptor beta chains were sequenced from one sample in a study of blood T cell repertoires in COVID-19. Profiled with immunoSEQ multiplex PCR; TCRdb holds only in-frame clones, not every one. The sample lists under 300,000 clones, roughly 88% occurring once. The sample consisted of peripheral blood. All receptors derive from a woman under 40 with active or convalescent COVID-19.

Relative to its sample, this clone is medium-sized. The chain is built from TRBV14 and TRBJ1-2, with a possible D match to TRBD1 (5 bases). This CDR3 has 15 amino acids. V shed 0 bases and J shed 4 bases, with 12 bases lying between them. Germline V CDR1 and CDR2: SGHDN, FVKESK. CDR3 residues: CASSQEGGQGYGYTF. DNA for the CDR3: TGTGCCAGCAGCCAAGAAGGTGGGCAGGGCTATGGCTACACCTTC.

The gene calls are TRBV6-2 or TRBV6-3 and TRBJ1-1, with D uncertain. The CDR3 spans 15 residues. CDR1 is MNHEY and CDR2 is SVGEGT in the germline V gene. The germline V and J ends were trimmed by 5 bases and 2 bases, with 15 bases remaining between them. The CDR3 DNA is TGTGCCAGCAGTCAATACCTGGAGGTTAACACTGAAGCTTTCTTT. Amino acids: CASSQYLEVNTEAFF.

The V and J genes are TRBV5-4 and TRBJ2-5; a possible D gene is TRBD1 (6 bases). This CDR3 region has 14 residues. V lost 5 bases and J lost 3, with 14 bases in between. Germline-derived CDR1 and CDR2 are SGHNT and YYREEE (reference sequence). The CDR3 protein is CASREQGKEETQYF. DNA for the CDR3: TGTGCCAGCAGGGAACAGGGCAAAGAAGAGACCCAGTACTTC.

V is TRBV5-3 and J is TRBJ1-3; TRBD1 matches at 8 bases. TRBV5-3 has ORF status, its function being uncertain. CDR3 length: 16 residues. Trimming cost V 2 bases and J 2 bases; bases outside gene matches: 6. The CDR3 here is CARSLRTGLTGNTIYF. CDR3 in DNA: TGTGCCAGAAGCTTAAGGACAGGGCTTACTGGAAACACCATATATTTT.

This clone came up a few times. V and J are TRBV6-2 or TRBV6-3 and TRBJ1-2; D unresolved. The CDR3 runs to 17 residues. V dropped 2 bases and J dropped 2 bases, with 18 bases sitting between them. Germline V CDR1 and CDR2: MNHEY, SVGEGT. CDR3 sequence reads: CASSYHPWATANYGYTF. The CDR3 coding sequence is TGTGCCAGCAGTTACCATCCTTGGGCAACCGCAAACTATGGCTACACCTTC.

DNA for the CDR3: TGTGCCAGCAGCAAATTGGGGAGGGTAGGGACCGAGCCCTCTGGAAACACCATATATTTT. It encodes CASSKLGRVGTEPSGNTIYF. The genes are TRBV21-1 and TRBJ1-3. TRBV21-1 is assigned pseudogene status. The CDR3 sequence is 20 residues long.

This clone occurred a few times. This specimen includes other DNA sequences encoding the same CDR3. The CDR3 DNA follows: TGCGCCAGCAGCTCCGACAGGGTTGGCACTGAAGCTTTCTTT. Amino acids: CASSSDRVGTEAFF. The chain couples TRBV5-1 to TRBJ1-1; 7 bases are a match to TRBD1. J was trimmed by 4 bases and V by 3 bases; bases with no gene match: 6. CDR1 and CDR2 (germline): SGHRS, YFSETQ. The CDR3 extends over 14 amino acids. The whole variable domain, filled in from reference TRBV5-1 and TRBJ1-1, reads KAGVTQTPRYLIKTRGQQVTLSCSPISGHRSVSWYQQTPGQGLQFLFEYFSETQRNKGNFPGRFSGRQFSNSRSEMNVSTLELGDSALYLCASSSDRVGTEAFFGQGTRLTVV.

CDR3 sequence (DNA): TGTGCCAGCAGCTTAGGACAGTCTGAAGCTTTCTTT. Amino acid sequence: CASSLGQSEAFF. This chain joins TRBV11-2 and TRBJ1-1; possible D gene TRBD1, 5 bases. V lost 1 base, J lost 6 bases, and 6 bases lay in between. This CDR3 is built from 12 residues. CDR1 SGHAT and CDR2 FQNNGV come from the germline V gene. Drawing the rest from reference TRBV11-2 and TRBJ1-1, the complete variable domain is EAGVAQSPRYKIIEKRQSVAFWCNPISGHATLYWYQQILGQGPKLLIQFQNNGVVDDSQLPKDRFSAERLKGVDSTLKIQPAKLEDSAVYLCASSLGQSEAFFGQGTRLTVV.

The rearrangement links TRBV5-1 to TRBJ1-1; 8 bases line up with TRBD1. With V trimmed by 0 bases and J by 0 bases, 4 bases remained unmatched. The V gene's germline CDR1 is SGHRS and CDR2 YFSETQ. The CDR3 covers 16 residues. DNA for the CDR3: TGCGCCAGCAGCTTGGGGGACAGGTCTTTGAACACTGAAGCTTTCTTT. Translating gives CASSLGDRSLNTEAFF.

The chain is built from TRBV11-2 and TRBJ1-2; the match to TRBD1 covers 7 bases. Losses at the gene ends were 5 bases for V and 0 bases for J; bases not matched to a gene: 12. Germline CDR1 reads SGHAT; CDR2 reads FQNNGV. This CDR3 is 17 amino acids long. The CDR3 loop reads CASSRHGTESTNYGYTF. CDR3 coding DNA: TGTGCCAGCAGCCGCCACGGGACAGAGTCTACTAACTATGGCTACACCTTC.

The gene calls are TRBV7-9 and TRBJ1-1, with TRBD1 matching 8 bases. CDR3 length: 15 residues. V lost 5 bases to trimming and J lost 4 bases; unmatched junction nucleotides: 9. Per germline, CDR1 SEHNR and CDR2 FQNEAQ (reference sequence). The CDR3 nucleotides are TGTGCCAGCAGCCCCGACAGGGGTCGTGGCACTGAAGCTTTCTTT. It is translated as CASSPDRGRGTEAFF.